This is a list of T cell receptor beta chains from one sample in a study of blood T cells in healthy people across ages. From the 5' RACE reads, TCRdb called clonotypes with MiXCR, one entry per CDR3 protein. The sample includes over a million distinct CDR3 sequences, 59% of them seen just once. The sequencing sample was made of blood. The receptors originated from a young man in good health. The CDR3 runs from the conserved cysteine through the conserved F or W. The D gene is left open where the match is weak. Clone size, where shown, is once, few, many, or a class for clones that have expanded.

j_call	clone_size	d_call	v_call	cdr3_nt	cdr3_aa
TRBJ2-3	NA	NA	TRBV5-1	TGCGCCAGCAGCTTGATACTCCGAGATACGCAGTATTTT	CASSLILRDTQYF
TRBJ1-5	NA	TRBD1	TRBV4-1	TGCGCCAGCAGCGAGGGACAGGGGAGAGGGGCAAGTCAGCCCCAGCATTTT	CASSEGQGRGASQPQHF
TRBJ2-3	NA	NA	TRBV29-1	TGCAGCGTTGAAGATCTTACGGGTAGAAGCACAGATACGCAGTATTTT	CSVEDLTGRSTDTQYF
TRBJ2-5	NA	NA	TRBV20-1	TGCAGTGCTAGAGATACAGGCCGAGGGGAGACCCAGTACTTC	CSARDTGRGETQYF
TRBJ2-1	many	TRBD1	TRBV11-2	TGTGCCAGCAGCGATCCGGGACAGGGTACAATGAATGAGCAGTTCTTC	CASSDPGQGTMNEQFF
TRBJ1-5	NA	NA	TRBV27	TGTGCCAGCAGTCCGAACAGGGTTGGCAATCAGCCCCAGCATTTT	CASSPNRVGNQPQHF
TRBJ2-7	NA	NA	TRBV28	TGTGCCAGCAGGGACAGTAGAACCCTCTACGAGCAGTACTTC	CASRDSRTLYEQYF
TRBJ2-7	NA	NA	TRBV7-2	TGTGCCAGCAGCCCATATCCAGTGTACGAGCAGTACTTC	CASSPYPVYEQYF
TRBJ1-2	NA	NA	TRBV7-9	TGTGCCAGCAGCCCCATCGACTCCTATGGCTACACCTTC	CASSPIDSYGYTF
TRBJ2-3	NA	NA	TRBV19	TGTGCCAGTAGTTTGACACCTCGGGTGTCCCGCACAGATACGCAGTATTTT	CASSLTPRVSRTDTQYF
TRBJ2-5	few	NA	TRBV20-1	TGCAGTGCGCTGTGGGTGCAAGAGACCCAGTACTTC	CSALWVQETQYF
TRBJ2-3	few	NA	TRBV12-3/TRBV12-4	TGTGCCAGCAGTTTGAACCCCTTTGGAGATACGCAGTATTTT	CASSLNPFGDTQYF
TRBJ2-1	NA	TRBD2	TRBV20-1	TGCAGTGCTAGTGCGGGAGGCACTTACAATGAGCAGTTCTTC	CSASAGGTYNEQFF
TRBJ2-7	NA	NA	TRBV4-1	TGCGCCAGCAGCCAGGGGCACAGCCTTCCCTACGAGCAGTACTTC	CASSQGHSLPYEQYF
TRBJ2-7	NA	NA	TRBV4-2	TGTGCCAGCAGCGTAACGACAGTTATTAGCTCCTACGAGCAGTACTTC	CASSVTTVISSYEQYF
TRBJ2-7	NA	TRBD2	TRBV4-2	TGTGCCAGCAGCGTTCCCGGGACTAGCTCCTACGAGCAGTACTTC	CASSVPGTSSYEQYF
TRBJ1-2	NA	TRBD1	TRBV5-5	TGTGCCAGCAGCACGGGGGACAGCCCCACTGGGGAGCATGGCTACACCTTC	CASSTGDSPTGEHGYTF
TRBJ2-3	NA	NA	TRBV7-2	TGTGCCAGCAGTCCAGGGCTAGGTACTCTTTGGGCAGATACGCAGTATTTT	CASSPGLGTLWADTQYF
TRBJ2-7	few	NA	TRBV29-1	TGCAGCGTTGGAGGGTCAGACTACGAGCAGTACTTC	CSVGGSDYEQYF
TRBJ2-5	NA	NA	TRBV7-2	TGTGCCAGCAGCCAAAGGGCGGGACAATTCGAAGAGACCCAGTACTTC	CASSQRAGQFEETQYF
TRBJ2-5	few	TRBD2	TRBV6-2/TRBV6-3	TGTGCCAGCAGCCTTTTCGGACTAGCGGGGGATCAAGAGACCCAGTACTTC	CASSLFGLAGDQETQYF
TRBJ2-7	once	NA	TRBV6-5	TGTGCCAGCAGTTCACCCCGGGACACCTCCTACGAGCAGTACTTC	CASSSPRDTSYEQYF
TRBJ1-6	NA	TRBD1	TRBV9	TGTGCCAGCAGCACTCGACAGGGGGCGAATTCACCCCTCCACTTT	CASSTRQGANSPLHF
TRBJ2-3	NA	NA	TRBV5-1	TGCGCCAGCACCCCATCCCGGGGGGCTGCAGATACGCAGTATTTT	CASTPSRGAADTQYF
TRBJ2-1	few	TRBD1	TRBV7-2	TGTGCCAGCAGCCTAACCGCTAGGACAGGCAATGAGCAGTTCTTC	CASSLTARTGNEQFF
TRBJ2-1	NA	TRBD2	TRBV6-5	TGTGCCAGCAGTACGCTAGCGGGTGAGGGTGGGGATGAGCAGTTCTTC	CASSTLAGEGGDEQFF
TRBJ2-7	NA	NA	TRBV20-1	TGCAGTGCTACCCGAGCGACAGACTACGAGCAGTACTTC	CSATRATDYEQYF
TRBJ2-2	NA	NA	TRBV29-1	TGCACCGTCATGACTAGAAGATTCGGCACCGGGGAGCTGTTTTTT	CTVMTRRFGTGELFF
TRBJ2-2	few	NA	TRBV10-3	TGTGCCACCTACCCGGGAGAAACAAACACCGGGGAGCTGTTTTTT	CATYPGETNTGELFF
TRBJ1-2	NA	NA	TRBV4-1	TGCGCCAGCAGCCCGGCCGCAGGGTCGGGCTATGGCTACACCTTC	CASSPAAGSGYGYTF
TRBJ1-1	NA	NA	TRBV29-1	TGCAGCCTGGGGGGAACTGAAGCTTTCTTT	CSLGGTEAFF
TRBJ2-3	NA	TRBD2	TRBV28	TGTGCCAGCAGTTTTCCTAGCGGCGCAGATACGCAGTATTTT	CASSFPSGADTQYF
TRBJ2-3	NA	NA	TRBV6-5	TGTGCCAGCAGTACGACAGACCGCGGGGGCACAGATGCGCAGTATTTT	CASSTTDRGGTDAQYF
TRBJ2-1	NA	TRBD2	TRBV5-1	TGCGCCAGCGCGGAAGGGACCCAGGCGGGGGTTGGTGAGCAGTTCTTC	CASAEGTQAGVGEQFF
TRBJ2-7	NA	TRBD1	TRBV9	TGTGCCAGCAGCGTTTCCGGGACAGGGAACTACGAGCAGTACTTC	CASSVSGTGNYEQYF
TRBJ1-1	NA	TRBD1	TRBV7-2	TGTGCCAGCAGCGGGACAGTTAACATGAACACTGAAGCTTTCTTT	CASSGTVNMNTEAFF
TRBJ1-1	few	TRBD1	TRBV5-6	TGTGCCAGCAGCTTGGCCGGGACAGGGGGTAGGAACACTGAAGCTTTCTTT	CASSLAGTGGRNTEAFF
TRBJ2-1	NA	NA	TRBV15	TGTGCCACCAGCTGGGGTATCCCCAATGAGCAGTTCTTC	CATSWGIPNEQFF
TRBJ2-1	NA	TRBD2	TRBV29-1	TGCAGCGCCCTAGCGGGAAATGAGCAGTTCTTC	CSALAGNEQFF
TRBJ1-4	few	TRBD1	TRBV6-5	TGTGCCAGCAGTTACTCGTACCGGGACAGGCTGTATGAAAAACTGTTTTTT	CASSYSYRDRLYEKLFF
TRBJ2-1	NA	NA	TRBV12-3/TRBV12-4	TGTGCCAGCAGTGCCGGGGGCGGGGGCTATCACAATGAGCAGTTCTTC	CASSAGGGGYHNEQFF
TRBJ1-5	once	NA	TRBV24-1	TGTGCCACCAGTGATTCGGGGCAACAGCCCCAGCATTTT	CATSDSGQQPQHF
TRBJ2-7	NA	NA	TRBV2	TGTGCCAGCAGTTCTGGGCCGACTCTCTACGAGCAGTACTTC	CASSSGPTLYEQYF
TRBJ2-5	NA	TRBD2	TRBV12-3/TRBV12-4	TGTGCCAGCAGCACAAGCGGGAGGAGAGAGACCCAGTACTTC	CASSTSGRRETQYF
TRBJ2-7	NA	TRBD1	TRBV20-1	TGCAGTGCTACCTCCGGGACAGTGACCTACGAGCAGTACTTC	CSATSGTVTYEQYF
TRBJ2-1	NA	NA	TRBV4-1	TGCGCCAGCAGCCAAGGGGGGGAGCCAGATGAGCAGTTCTTC	CASSQGGEPDEQFF
TRBJ2-1	NA	NA	TRBV12-3/TRBV12-4	TGTGCCAGCAGTTTTAGGGGGGGCCAGAATGAGCAGTTCTTC	CASSFRGGQNEQFF
TRBJ2-1	NA	TRBD2	TRBV9	TGTGCCAGCAGCATGGGACTAGCGGGACTCTACAATGAGCAGTTCTTC	CASSMGLAGLYNEQFF
TRBJ2-6	NA	NA	TRBV6-6	TGTGCCAGCAGTTACCTCTCAGGCTACTCTGGGGCCAACGTCCTGACTTTC	CASSYLSGYSGANVLTF
TRBJ1-3	NA	NA	TRBV3-1	TGTGCCAGCAGCCAAGATCGAGGCCCAAACTCTGGAAACACCATATATTTT	CASSQDRGPNSGNTIYF
TRBJ1-1	NA	NA	TRBV2	TGTGCCAGCAGGCCCCCGGGACAGAACACTGAAGCTTTCTTT	CASRPPGQNTEAFF
TRBJ2-7	few	NA	TRBV6-2/TRBV6-3	TGTGCCAGCTGTATGGACAGTGCATCCTACGAGCAGTACTTC	CASCMDSASYEQYF
TRBJ2-5	NA	TRBD2	TRBV6-2/TRBV6-3	TGTGCCAGCAGGAACGCGGGGGACCAAGAGACCCAGTACTTC	CASRNAGDQETQYF
TRBJ2-1	NA	TRBD2	TRBV5-1	TGCGCCAGCAGCTTGGAGGGACTAGAGGTGGATGAGCAGTTCTTC	CASSLEGLEVDEQFF
TRBJ2-2	NA	TRBD2	TRBV15	TGTGCCACCAGCAGAGATCGAGCGGGAGGGCTGTTTTTT	CATSRDRAGGLFF